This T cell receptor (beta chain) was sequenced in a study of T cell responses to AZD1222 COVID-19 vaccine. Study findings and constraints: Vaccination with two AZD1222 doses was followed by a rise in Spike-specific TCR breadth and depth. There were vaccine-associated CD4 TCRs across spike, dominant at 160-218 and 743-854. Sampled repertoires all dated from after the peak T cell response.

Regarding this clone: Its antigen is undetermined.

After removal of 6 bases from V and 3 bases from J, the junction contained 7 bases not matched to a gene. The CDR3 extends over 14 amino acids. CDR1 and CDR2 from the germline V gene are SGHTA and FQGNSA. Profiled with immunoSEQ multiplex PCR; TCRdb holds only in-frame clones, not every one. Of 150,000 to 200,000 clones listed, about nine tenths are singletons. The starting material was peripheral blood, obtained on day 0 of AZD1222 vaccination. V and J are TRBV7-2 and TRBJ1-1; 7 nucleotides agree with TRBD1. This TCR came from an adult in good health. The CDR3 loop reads CASREQGSHTEAFF. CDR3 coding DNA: TGTGCCAGCAGGGAACAGGGGTCTCACACTGAAGCTTTCTTT. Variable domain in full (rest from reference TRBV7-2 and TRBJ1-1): GAGVSQSPSNKVTEKGKDVELRCDPISGHTALYWYRQSLGQGLEFLIYFQGNSAPDKSGLPSDRFSAERTGGSVSTLTIQRTQQEDSAVYLCASREQGSHTEAFFGQGTRLTVV.